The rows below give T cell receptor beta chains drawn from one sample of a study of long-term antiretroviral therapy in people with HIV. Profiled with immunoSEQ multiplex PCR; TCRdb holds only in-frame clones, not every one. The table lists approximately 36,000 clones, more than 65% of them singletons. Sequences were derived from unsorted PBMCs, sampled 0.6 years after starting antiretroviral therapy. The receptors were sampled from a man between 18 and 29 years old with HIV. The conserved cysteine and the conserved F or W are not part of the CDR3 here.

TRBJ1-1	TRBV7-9	ASSLGYTEAF
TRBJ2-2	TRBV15	ATTQGAYPGELF
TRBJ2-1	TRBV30	AWTGLAGFYNEQF
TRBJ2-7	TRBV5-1	ASSLGGDEQY
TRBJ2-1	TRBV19	ASSSLAGPYNEQF
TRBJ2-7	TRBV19	ASSHLAANSYEQY
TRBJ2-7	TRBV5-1	ASSPTGNYEQY
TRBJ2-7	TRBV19	ASSWSTSYEQY
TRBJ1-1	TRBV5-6	ASSLGPAKNTEAF
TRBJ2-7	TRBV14	ASSQDLRLAGGPTYEQY
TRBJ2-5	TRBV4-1	ASSQPTEGGMEY
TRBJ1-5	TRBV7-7	ASSLRSPKELFRQPQH
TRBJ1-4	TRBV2	ASSEWQGNEKLF
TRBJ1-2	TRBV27	ASSDFGGGGYT
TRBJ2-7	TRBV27	ASPLTGEAAEQY
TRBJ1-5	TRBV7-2	ASSLAGTDYQPQH
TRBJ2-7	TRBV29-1	SVVDHRSYEQY
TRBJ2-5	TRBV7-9	ASSLGGRPAETQY
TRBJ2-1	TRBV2	ASSEGETVTYNEQF
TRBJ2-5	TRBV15	ATSRAGLSETQY
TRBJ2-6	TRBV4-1	ASSQELPTGVDGANVLT
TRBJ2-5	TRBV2	ASLEGQAPFRAETQY
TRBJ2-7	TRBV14	ASSQVRGSEQY
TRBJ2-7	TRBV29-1	SVSTTRTATYEQY
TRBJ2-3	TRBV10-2	ASSESPLMGGLDTQY
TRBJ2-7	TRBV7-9	ASSLEGRSSYEQY
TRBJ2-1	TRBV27	ASSPTSEAEQF
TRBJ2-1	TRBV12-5	ASGLTSGRSYNEQF
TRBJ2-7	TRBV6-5	ASSYTQSSYEQY
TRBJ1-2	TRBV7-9	ASSLVSEYGYT
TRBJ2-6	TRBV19	ASSILAGDSGANVLT
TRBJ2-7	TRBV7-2	ASSLAAGVTYEQY
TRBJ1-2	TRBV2	AGRLGSGYT
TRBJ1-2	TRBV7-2	ASSLDQGTTYGYT
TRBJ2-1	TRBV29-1	SVGDRGLPYNEQF
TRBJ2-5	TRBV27	ASSDEQETQY
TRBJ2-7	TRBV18	ASSPTGTERDEQY
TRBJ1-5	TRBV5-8	ASSSLWGAYSNQPQH
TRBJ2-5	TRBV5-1	ASSQSLKGLAGPQETQY
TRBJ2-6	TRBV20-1	SAAGANVLT
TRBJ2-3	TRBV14	ASSPTISATQY
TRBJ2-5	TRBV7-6	ASSLEIGKETQY
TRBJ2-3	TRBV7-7	ASSLSAGADTQY
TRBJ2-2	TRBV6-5	ASSAGTRTGELF
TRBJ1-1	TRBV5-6	ASSLGRSPNTEAF
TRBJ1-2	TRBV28	ASTGPNYGYT